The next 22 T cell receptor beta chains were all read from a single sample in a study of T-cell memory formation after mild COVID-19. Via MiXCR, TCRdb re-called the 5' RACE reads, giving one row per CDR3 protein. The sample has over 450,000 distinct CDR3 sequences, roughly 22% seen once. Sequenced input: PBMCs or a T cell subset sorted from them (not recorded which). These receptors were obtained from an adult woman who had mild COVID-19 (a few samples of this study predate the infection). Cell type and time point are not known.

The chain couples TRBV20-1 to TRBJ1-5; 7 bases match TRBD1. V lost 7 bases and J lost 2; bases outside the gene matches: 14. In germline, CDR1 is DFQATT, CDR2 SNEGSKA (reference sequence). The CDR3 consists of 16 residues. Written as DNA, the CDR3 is TGCAGTGGAATCCTGTTTACAGGGGACGGCAATCAGCCCCAGCATTTT. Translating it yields CSGILFTGDGNQPQHF.

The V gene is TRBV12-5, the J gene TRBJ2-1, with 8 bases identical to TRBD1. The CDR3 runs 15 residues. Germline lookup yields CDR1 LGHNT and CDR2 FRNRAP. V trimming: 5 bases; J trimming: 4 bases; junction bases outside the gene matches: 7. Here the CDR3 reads CASGPGQGSYNEQFF. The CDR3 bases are TGTGCTAGTGGTCCAGGACAGGGAAGTTACAATGAGCAGTTCTTC. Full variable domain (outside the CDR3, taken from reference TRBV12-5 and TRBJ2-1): DARVTQTPRHKVTEMGQEVTMRCQPILGHNTVFWYRQTMMQGLELLAYFRNRAPLDDSGMPKDRFSAEMPDATLATLKIQPSEPRDSAVYFCASGPGQGSYNEQFFGPGTRLTVL.

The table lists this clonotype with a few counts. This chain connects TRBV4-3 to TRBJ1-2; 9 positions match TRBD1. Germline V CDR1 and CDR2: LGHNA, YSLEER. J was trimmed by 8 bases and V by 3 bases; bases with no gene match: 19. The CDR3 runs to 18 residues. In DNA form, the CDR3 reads TGCGCCAGCAGCCAGGAAGCCACTACGACAGGGGGAGCGAAGGGCTACACCTTC. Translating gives CASSQEATTTGGAKGYTF.

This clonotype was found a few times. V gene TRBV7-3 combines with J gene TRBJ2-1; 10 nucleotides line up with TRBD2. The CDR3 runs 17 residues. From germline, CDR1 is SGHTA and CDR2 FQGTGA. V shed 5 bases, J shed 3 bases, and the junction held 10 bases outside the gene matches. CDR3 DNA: TGTGCCAGCAGCCCAGAGGGACTAGCGAGGATCTACAATGAGCAGTTCTTC. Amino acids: CASSPEGLARIYNEQFF.

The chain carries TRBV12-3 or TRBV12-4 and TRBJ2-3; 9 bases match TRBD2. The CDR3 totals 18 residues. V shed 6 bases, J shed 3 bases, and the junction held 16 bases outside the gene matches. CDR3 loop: CASRTFIPLAGRTDTQYF. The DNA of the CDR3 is TGTGCCAGCAGAACCTTCATCCCGCTAGCGGGGAGAACAGATACGCAGTATTTT.

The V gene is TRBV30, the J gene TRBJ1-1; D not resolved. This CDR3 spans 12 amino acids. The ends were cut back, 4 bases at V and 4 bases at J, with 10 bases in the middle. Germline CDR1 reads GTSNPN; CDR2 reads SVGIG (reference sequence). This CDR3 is CAWIPSGTEAFF. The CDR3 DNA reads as TGTGCCTGGATACCCTCGGGCACTGAAGCTTTCTTT.

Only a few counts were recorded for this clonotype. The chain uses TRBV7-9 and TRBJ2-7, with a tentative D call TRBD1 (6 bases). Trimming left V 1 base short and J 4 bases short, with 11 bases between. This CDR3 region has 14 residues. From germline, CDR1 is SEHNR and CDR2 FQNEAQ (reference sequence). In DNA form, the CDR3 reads TGTGCCAGCAGCTTAGGGGGACATGGATACGAGCAGTACTTC. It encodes CASSLGGHGYEQYF.

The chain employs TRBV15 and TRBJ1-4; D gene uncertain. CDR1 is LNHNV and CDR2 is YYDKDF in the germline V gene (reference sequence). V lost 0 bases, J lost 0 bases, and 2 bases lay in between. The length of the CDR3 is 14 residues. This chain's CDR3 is CATSRETTNEKLFF. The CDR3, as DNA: TGTGCCACCAGCAGAGAAACAACTAATGAAAAACTGTTTTTT.

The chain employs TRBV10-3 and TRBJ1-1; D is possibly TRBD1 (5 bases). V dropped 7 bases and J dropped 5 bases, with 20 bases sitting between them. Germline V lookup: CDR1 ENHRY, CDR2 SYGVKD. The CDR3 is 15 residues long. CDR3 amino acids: CAITVSGTPGTEAFF. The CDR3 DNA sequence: TGTGCCATCACTGTCTCTGGGACCCCGGGGACTGAAGCTTTCTTT.

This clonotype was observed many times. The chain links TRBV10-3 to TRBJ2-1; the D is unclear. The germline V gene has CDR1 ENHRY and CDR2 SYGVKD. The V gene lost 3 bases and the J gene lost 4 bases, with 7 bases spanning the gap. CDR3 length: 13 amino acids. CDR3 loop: CAISDRDYNEQFF. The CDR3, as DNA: TGTGCCATCAGTGACCGCGATTACAATGAGCAGTTCTTC.

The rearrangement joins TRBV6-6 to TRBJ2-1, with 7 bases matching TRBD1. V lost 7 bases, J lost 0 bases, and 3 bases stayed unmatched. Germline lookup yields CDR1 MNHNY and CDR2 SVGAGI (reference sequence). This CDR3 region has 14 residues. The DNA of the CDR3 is TGTGCCAGCAACCGGGACAGCTCCTACAATGAGCAGTTCTTC. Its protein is CASNRDSSYNEQFF.

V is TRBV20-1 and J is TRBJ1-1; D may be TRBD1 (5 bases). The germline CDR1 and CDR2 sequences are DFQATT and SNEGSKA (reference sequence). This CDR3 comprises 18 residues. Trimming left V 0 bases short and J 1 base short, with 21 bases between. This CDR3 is CSARDPRGRGSGNTEAFF. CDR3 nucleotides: TGCAGTGCTAGAGACCCCCGGGGGAGGGGTTCGGGGAACACTGAAGCTTTCTTT.

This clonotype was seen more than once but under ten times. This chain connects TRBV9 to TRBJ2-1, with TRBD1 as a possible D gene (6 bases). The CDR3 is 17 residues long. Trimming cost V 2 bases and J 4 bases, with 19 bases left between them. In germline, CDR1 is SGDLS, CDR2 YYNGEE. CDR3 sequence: CASSVYSGHSNYNEQFF. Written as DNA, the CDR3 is TGTGCCAGCAGCGTTTACTCGGGACACAGCAATTACAATGAGCAGTTCTTC. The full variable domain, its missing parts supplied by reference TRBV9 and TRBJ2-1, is DSGVTQTPKHLITATGQRVTLRCSPRSGDLSVYWYQQSLDQGLQFLIQYYNGEERAKGNILERFSAQQFPDLHSELNLSSLELGDSALYFCASSVYSGHSNYNEQFFGPGTRLTVL.

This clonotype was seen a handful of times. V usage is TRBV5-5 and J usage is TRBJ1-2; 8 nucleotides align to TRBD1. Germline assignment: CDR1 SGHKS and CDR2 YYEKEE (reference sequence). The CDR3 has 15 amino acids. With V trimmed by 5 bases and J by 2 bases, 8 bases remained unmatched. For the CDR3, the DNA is TGTGCCAGCAGGTCCGGGACAGGTGCCAACTATGGCTACACCTTC. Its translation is CASRSGTGANYGYTF.

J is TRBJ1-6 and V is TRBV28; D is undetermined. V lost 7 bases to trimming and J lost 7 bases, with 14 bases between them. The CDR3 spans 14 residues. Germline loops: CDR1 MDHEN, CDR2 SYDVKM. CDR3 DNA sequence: TGTGCCAGCACCTACACTCTTCGAAATTCACCCCTCCACTTT. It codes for CASTYTLRNSPLHF.

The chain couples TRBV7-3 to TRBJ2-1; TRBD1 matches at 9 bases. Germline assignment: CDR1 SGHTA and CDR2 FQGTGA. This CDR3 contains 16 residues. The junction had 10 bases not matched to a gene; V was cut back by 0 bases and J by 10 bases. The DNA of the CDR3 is TGTGCCAGCAGCTTAACTACGGGGACAGGGAGCTTCGAGCAGTTCTTC. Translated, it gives CASSLTTGTGSFEQFF.

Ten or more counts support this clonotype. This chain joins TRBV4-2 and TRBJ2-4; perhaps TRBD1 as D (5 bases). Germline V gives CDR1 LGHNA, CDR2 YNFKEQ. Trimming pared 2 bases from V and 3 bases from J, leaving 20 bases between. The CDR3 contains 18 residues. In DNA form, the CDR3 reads TGTGCCAGCAGCCAAAGGGTCCAAAGCTGGACAAACAAAAACATTCAGTACTTC. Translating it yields CASSQRVQSWTNKNIQYF.

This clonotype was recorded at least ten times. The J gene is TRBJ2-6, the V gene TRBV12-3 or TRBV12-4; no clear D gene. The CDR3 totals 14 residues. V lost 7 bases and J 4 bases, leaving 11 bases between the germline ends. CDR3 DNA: TGTGCCAGCAATGTTCCTAACGGGGCCAACGTCCTGACTTTC. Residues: CASNVPNGANVLTF.

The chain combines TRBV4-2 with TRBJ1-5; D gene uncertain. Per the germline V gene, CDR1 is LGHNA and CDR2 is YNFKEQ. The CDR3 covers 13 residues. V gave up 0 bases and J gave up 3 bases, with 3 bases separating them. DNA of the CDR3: TGTGCCAGCAGCCAAGATGCCAATCAGCCCCAGCATTTT. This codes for CASSQDANQPQHF.

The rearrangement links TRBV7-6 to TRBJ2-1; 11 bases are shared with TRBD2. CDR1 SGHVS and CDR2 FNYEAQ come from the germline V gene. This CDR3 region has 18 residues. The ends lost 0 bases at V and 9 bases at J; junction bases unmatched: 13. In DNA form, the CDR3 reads TGTGCCAGCAGCTTAGCGGGGGGACTAGCGGTTGGATGGAGTGAGCAGTTCTTC. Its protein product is CASSLAGGLAVGWSEQFF.

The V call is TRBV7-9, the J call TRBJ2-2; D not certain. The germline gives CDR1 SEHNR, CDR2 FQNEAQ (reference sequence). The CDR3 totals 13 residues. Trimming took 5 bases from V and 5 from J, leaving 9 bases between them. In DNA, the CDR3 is TGTGCCAGCAGCCCAGCCGGGACCGGGGAGCTGTTTTTT. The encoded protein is CASSPAGTGELFF.

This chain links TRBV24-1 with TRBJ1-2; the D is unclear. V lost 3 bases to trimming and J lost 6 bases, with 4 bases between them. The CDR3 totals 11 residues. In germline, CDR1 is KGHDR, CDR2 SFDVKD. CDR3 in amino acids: CATSDGDGYTF. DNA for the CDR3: TGTGCCACCAGTGATGGGGATGGCTACACCTTC.